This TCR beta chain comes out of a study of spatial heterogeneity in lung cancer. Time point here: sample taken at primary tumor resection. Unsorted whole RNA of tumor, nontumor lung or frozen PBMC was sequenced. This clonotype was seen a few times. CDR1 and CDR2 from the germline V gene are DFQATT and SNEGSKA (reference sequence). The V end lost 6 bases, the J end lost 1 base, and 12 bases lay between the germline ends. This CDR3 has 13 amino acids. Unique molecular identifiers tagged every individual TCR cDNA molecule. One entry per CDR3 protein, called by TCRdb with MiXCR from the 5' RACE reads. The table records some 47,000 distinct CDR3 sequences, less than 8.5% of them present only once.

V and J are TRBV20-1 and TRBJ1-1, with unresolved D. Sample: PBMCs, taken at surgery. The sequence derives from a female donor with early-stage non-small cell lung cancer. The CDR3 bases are TGCAGTGCCAGTATCCTGGAGAACACTGAAGCTTTCTTT. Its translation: CSASILENTEAFF.